This T cell receptor (beta chain) comes out of a study of T cell changes during pregnancy in multiple sclerosis. TCRdb's copy holds only in-frame clones and misses some; the assay was immunoSEQ multiplex PCR. Of approximately 53,000 clones in the sample, over 90% were seen once. V was shortened by 4 bases and J by 7 bases, with 14 bases between the two germline ends. The length of the CDR3 is 14 residues. Germline V gene data show CDR1 as SGHNT and CDR2 as YYREEE (reference sequence). This clonotype was obtained from a female donor with multiple sclerosis, enrolled in a pregnancy study. This rearrangement joins TRBV5-4 to TRBJ1-4; D may be TRBD1 (5 bases). The source material was CD4+ T cells from peripheral blood mononuclear cells, sampled in the second trimester of pregnancy. This CDR3 is CASSLGLGAEKLFF. CDR3 bases: TGTGCCAGCAGCCTCGGTCTTGGGGCTGAAAAACTGTTTTTT.